The 23 T cell receptor beta chains listed next were all sequenced from one sample in a study of shared clonotypes between healthy human individuals. Clones were read by immunoSEQ multiplex PCR, and TCRdb kept only the in-frame ones, dropping some. Of millions of clones in the sample, under 95% were seen once. It was CD45RO-negative cells, positively selected for CCR7, that made up naive CD8 cells, with terminally differentiated effector memory CD45RA+ cells excluded. The sequencing sample was made of naive CD8+ T cells from PBMCs. These receptors all stem from a man aged 18 to 30 in good health. Some clones in this sample may be carry-over from other donors' samples.

The V and J genes are TRBV27 and TRBJ2-1; D unclear. CDR1 MNHEY and CDR2 SMNVEV come from the germline V gene (reference sequence). The CDR3 length is 16 residues. V dropped 4 bases and J dropped 7 bases, with 20 bases sitting between them. The CDR3 is CASSYTGPVSWNEQFF. In DNA form, the CDR3 reads TGTGCCAGCAGTTATACCGGGCCCGTAAGTTGGAATGAGCAGTTCTTC.

The V and J genes are TRBV12-5 and TRBJ2-3; D is undetermined. The germline V gene encodes CDR1 LGHNT and CDR2 FRNRAP. This CDR3 is 21 amino acids long. V lost 0 bases, J lost 0 bases, and 25 bases lay in between. CDR3 coding DNA: TGTGCTAGTGGTTTGGTACACATAAAGATGACGGATCAAACTAGCACAGATACGCAGTATTTT. Translation gives CASGLVHIKMTDQTSTDTQYF.

V is TRBV5-3 and J is TRBJ2-1; D remains unclear. TRBV5-3 is an ORF; its function is uncertain. The V end was cut by 5 bases, the J end by 15 bases, with 9 bases between. This CDR3 region has 9 residues. The CDR3: CARRHGGFF. CDR3 DNA: TGTGCCAGAAGGCATGGCGGGTTCTTC.

The rearrangement joins TRBV13 to TRBJ2-1, with 10 nucleotides matching TRBD1. This CDR3 is 14 amino acids long. CDR1 and CDR2 (germline): PRHDT, FYEKMQ (reference sequence). The V segment lost 3 bases and the J segment 7 bases; nucleotides outside the gene matches: 3. The CDR3: CASSFPDRGNEQFF. The CDR3 coding sequence is TGTGCCAGCAGCTTTCCGGACAGGGGGAATGAGCAGTTCTTC.

The sample holds one count of this clone. This same CDR3 is encoded by further DNA sequences in the sample. The genes are TRBV27 and TRBJ2-1; possible D gene TRBD1, 6 bases. The ends were cut back, 3 bases at V and 4 bases at J, with 10 bases in the middle. This CDR3 is 14 amino acids long. The germline V gene encodes CDR1 MNHEY and CDR2 SMNVEV (reference sequence). The CDR3 DNA is TGTGCCAGCAGTTTGGACAGCTCATACAATGAGCAGTTCTTC. Translating gives CASSLDSSYNEQFF.

This chain links TRBV27 with TRBJ1-1; 11 positions match TRBD1. Germline CDR1 is MNHEY and CDR2 is SMNVEV (reference sequence). Unmatched junction bases numbered 12, after V lost 5 bases and J lost 7 bases. The length of the CDR3 is 16 residues. This CDR3 is CASSPGTGGSSGEAFF. The DNA of the CDR3 is TGTGCCAGCAGTCCGGGGACAGGGGGATCTTCGGGTGAAGCTTTCTTT.

This chain uses TRBV27 with TRBJ2-7; D call uncertain. Germline assignment: CDR1 MNHEY and CDR2 SMNVEV (reference sequence). This CDR3 is built from 13 residues. Trimming left V 6 bases short and J 7 bases short, with 16 bases between. The DNA of the CDR3 is TGTGCCAGCAGCTTCTGGAGAGGTGGAGAGCAGTACTTC. Protein: CASSFWRGGEQYF.

V gene TRBV2 combines with J gene TRBJ2-5; 10 nucleotides align to TRBD2. This CDR3 comprises 16 residues. The J segment lost 4 bases and the V segment lost 3 bases, leaving 8 bases of the junction unmatched. Germline V CDR1 and CDR2: SNHLY, FYNNEI. The CDR3 reads CASSEHLSGRIETQYF. In DNA form, the CDR3 reads TGTGCCAGCAGTGAGCACCTTAGCGGGAGGATAGAGACCCAGTACTTC.

The chain carries TRBV19 and TRBJ2-7; maybe TRBD2 (6 bases). The V and J ends lost 1 base and 2 bases respectively, with 12 bases between them. CDR3 length: 15 amino acids. Per the germline V gene, CDR1 is LNHDA and CDR2 is SQIVND (reference sequence). CDR3 in amino acids: CASSIGGGGTYEQYF. The CDR3 DNA reads TGTGCCAGTAGTATAGGTGGGGGAGGAACCTACGAGCAGTACTTC.

This chain uses TRBV5-6 with TRBJ2-5, with 9 nucleotides matching TRBD1. The trim removed 2 bases at V and 3 bases at J, leaving 5 bases unmatched. Germline assignment: CDR1 SGHDT and CDR2 YYEEEE. This CDR3 has 15 residues. This CDR3 reads CASSFVRTGEETQYF. The CDR3, as DNA: TGTGCCAGCAGCTTCGTCCGGACAGGGGAAGAGACCCAGTACTTC.

Comments on this clone: Other DNA sequences within the sample encode an identical CDR3. This chain uses TRBV9 with TRBJ1-1; no firm D call. The CDR3 length is 14 residues. Germline values: CDR1 SGDLS, CDR2 YYNGEE. Trimming cost V 0 bases and J 4 bases, with 10 bases left between them. CDR3 sequence reads: CASSVAPGGTEAFF. CDR3 nucleotides: TGTGCCAGCAGCGTAGCCCCCGGTGGCACTGAAGCTTTCTTT. Supplemented by reference TRBV9 and TRBJ1-1, the full variable domain reads DSGVTQTPKHLITATGQRVTLRCSPRSGDLSVYWYQQSLDQGLQFLIQYYNGEERAKGNILERFSAQQFPDLHSELNLSSLELGDSALYFCASSVAPGGTEAFFGQGTRLTVV.

This clone was found once. This chain connects TRBV9 to TRBJ2-1, with 10 bases matching TRBD2. This CDR3 spans 19 amino acids. The junction had 11 bases not matched to a gene; V was cut back by 0 bases and J by 2 bases. CDR1 SGDLS and CDR2 YYNGEE come from the germline V gene. This chain's CDR3 is CASSVGSSGSSIAYNEQFF. The DNA of the CDR3 is TGTGCCAGCAGCGTAGGGTCTAGCGGGAGTTCTATCGCCTACAATGAGCAGTTCTTC.

This chain uses TRBV27 with TRBJ2-5, with 9 positions matching TRBD2. Germline assignment: CDR1 MNHEY and CDR2 SMNVEV (reference sequence). This CDR3 is built from 18 residues. V gave up 2 bases and J gave up 5 bases; unmatched junction bases: 15. In DNA, the CDR3 is TGTGCCAGCAGTTTAGATGTAGGGGTAGCGGGAGATGTGGAGACCCAGTACTTC. This translates into CASSLDVGVAGDVETQYF.

V usage is TRBV14 and J usage is TRBJ1-1; D ambiguous. This CDR3 comprises 14 residues. The ends were cut back, 0 bases at V and 4 bases at J, with 9 bases in the middle. Germline values: CDR1 SGHDN, CDR2 FVKESK. The CDR3 coding sequence is TGTGCCAGCAGCCAAGATGACGGGATCACTGAAGCTTTCTTT. Translated: CASSQDDGITEAFF.

The V gene is TRBV12-1, the J gene TRBJ2-3. TRBV12-1 is marked as a pseudogene. CDR3 size: 12 residues. CDR3 amino acids: CASSFRADTQYF. The DNA of the CDR3 is TGTGCCAGCAGCTTTAGGGCGGATACGCAGTATTTT.

This chain uses TRBV27 with TRBJ2-1, with TRBD2 matching over 10 bases. Germline V gives CDR1 MNHEY, CDR2 SMNVEV (reference sequence). The V and J ends lost 5 bases and 3 bases, in that order; junction bases with no gene match: 7. There are 16 residues in the CDR3. The CDR3 spells CASSPLRTSGYNEQFF. Written as DNA, the CDR3 is TGTGCCAGCAGTCCTTTGAGGACTAGCGGCTACAATGAGCAGTTCTTC.

This clone is a singleton in its sample. This sample includes further DNA sequences coding for the same CDR3. The V gene is TRBV6-5, the J gene TRBJ2-7, with 8 bases lining up with TRBD1. J gave up 0 bases and V 4 bases, and 5 bases lay outside the gene matches. CDR3 length: 15 residues. Germline V gene lookup returns CDR1 MNHEY and CDR2 SVGAGI. The CDR3 protein is CASSFRDRSSYEQYF. The DNA for the CDR3 is TGTGCCAGCAGTTTCCGGGACAGGAGCTCCTACGAGCAGTACTTC.

The rearrangement uses TRBV29-1 and TRBJ1-2, with TRBD1 matching 8 bases. The CDR3 extends over 12 amino acids. Germline V gene data show CDR1 as SQVTM and CDR2 as ANQGSEA. The V segment lost 6 bases and the J segment 4 bases; nucleotides outside the gene matches: 4. The CDR3 spells CSVNRGSYGYTF. CDR3 DNA sequence: TGCAGCGTGAACAGGGGGAGCTATGGCTACACCTTC.

The V call is TRBV5-6, the J call TRBJ1-4; perhaps TRBD1 as D (5 bases). Germline values: CDR1 SGHDT, CDR2 YYEEEE. V lost 0 bases, J lost 6 bases, and 9 bases lay in between. The CDR3 is 14 amino acids. The CDR3 DNA follows: TGTGCCAGCAGCTTGGGGACACCCGATGAAAAACTGTTTTTT. Protein sequence: CASSLGTPDEKLFF.

The CDR3 DNA sequence: TGTGCCAGCAAGGACAGGTGGCCAAATCAGCCCCAGCATTTT. As protein: CASKDRWPNQPQHF. J is TRBJ1-5 and V is TRBV6-1; 7 bases align to TRBD1. CDR3 length: 14 amino acids. Germline CDR1 reads MNHNS; CDR2 reads SASEGT. V was pared by 7 bases and J by 4 bases, with 7 bases of the junction left unmatched.

Only one count was recorded for this clone. This chain links TRBV29-1 with TRBJ2-2, with D unresolved. Trimming took off 7 bases at V and 8 bases at J, with 11 bases between the two ends. CDR3 length: 11 residues. The germline CDR1 and CDR2 sequences are SQVTM and ANQGSEA. Written as DNA, the CDR3 is TGCAGCGCTCGCGCCGTAGGGGAGCTGTTTTTT. Protein sequence: CSARAVGELFF.

V and J are TRBV27 and TRBJ2-7, with 13 bases lining up with TRBD2. CDR1 is MNHEY and CDR2 is SMNVEV in the germline V gene (reference sequence). V trimming: 5 bases; J trimming: 5 bases; junction bases outside the gene matches: 12. This CDR3 comprises 17 residues. The CDR3 sequence is CASSPLPGLAGSNEQYF. In DNA, the CDR3 is TGTGCCAGCAGTCCACTTCCGGGACTAGCGGGAAGCAACGAGCAGTACTTC.

V gene TRBV28 combines with J gene TRBJ2-1; D possibly matches TRBD1 or TRBD2 (6 bases each). The CDR3 is 16 amino acids. CDR1 is MDHEN and CDR2 is SYDVKM in the germline V gene. V dropped 2 bases and J dropped 8 bases, with 19 bases sitting between them. This CDR3 is CASSLIRGLVGDEQFF. Written as DNA, the CDR3 is TGTGCCAGCAGTTTAATCCGGGGGCTGGTGGGGGATGAGCAGTTCTTC. Full variable domain (remainder filled in from reference TRBV28 and TRBJ2-1): DVKVTQSSRYLVKRTGEKVFLECVQDMDHENMFWYRQDPGLGLRLIYFSYDVKMKEKGDIPEGYSVSREKKERFSLILESASTNQTSMYLCASSLIRGLVGDEQFFGPGTRLTVL.